What follows are 23 T cell receptor beta chains derived from one specimen sequenced in a study of cytomegalovirus exposure and HLA in healthy donors. With 60 Vbeta and 13 Jbeta primers, the PCR was carried out. TCRdb keeps only in-frame clones here, not all; method: immunoSEQ multiplex PCR. Here the sample spans about 94,000 clones, roughly four fifths being singletons. The sample consisted of PBMCs. The receptors shown here come from a human donor in good health.

The CDR3 coding sequence is TGCAGCGTTGAGTCGGACAGCACCGGGGAGCTGTTTTTT. This gives the protein CSVESDSTGELFF. The gene calls are TRBV29-1 and TRBJ2-2, with D maybe TRBD1 (6 bases). The CDR3 consists of 13 residues. Germline CDR1 SQVTM, CDR2 ANQGSEA. Trimming took 3 bases from V and 4 from J, leaving 9 bases between them.

This chain joins TRBV7-8 and TRBJ2-7; D may be TRBD2 (6 bases). Trimming took 4 bases from V and 6 from J, leaving 16 bases between them. CDR3 length: 14 amino acids. Germline V lookup: CDR1 SGHVS, CDR2 FQNEAQ. The CDR3 loop reads CASSWPGGEGEQYF. Written as DNA, the CDR3 is TGTGCCAGCAGCTGGCCAGGAGGGGAAGGCGAGCAGTACTTC.

The rearrangement joins TRBV30 to TRBJ1-4; TRBD1 is a possible D gene (5 bases). The V end lost 3 bases, the J end lost 10 bases, and 12 bases lay between the germline ends. The CDR3 contains 12 residues. CDR1 is GTSNPN, CDR2 SVGIG, per germline (reference sequence). The CDR3 region is CAWSESGGKLFF. CDR3 in DNA: TGTGCCTGGAGCGAATCGGGGGGAAAACTGTTTTTT.

The rearrangement links TRBV30 to TRBJ2-6; D is unresolved. The V gene lost 4 bases and the J gene lost 0 bases, with 10 bases spanning the gap. Germline V gene sequence: CDR1 GTSNPN, CDR2 SVGIG (reference sequence). CDR3 length: 15 amino acids. CDR3 nucleotide sequence: TGTGCCTGGAAACTCGGTACCTCTGGGGCCAACGTCCTGACTTTC. It specifies CAWKLGTSGANVLTF.

This clone has at least ten counts. The rearrangement uses TRBV27 and TRBJ2-7; tentative D call: TRBD2 (6 bases). Trimming cost V 6 bases and J 6 bases, with 15 bases left between them. Germline lookup yields CDR1 MNHEY and CDR2 SMNVEV (reference sequence). This CDR3 has 13 residues. CDR3 coding DNA: TGTGCCAGCAGCCAAACCCCGGGGGTCGAGCAGTACTTC. Translating gives CASSQTPGVEQYF.

The chain is built from TRBV10-3 and TRBJ1-2, with D maybe TRBD1 (6 bases). The CDR3 has 15 residues. The V end was cut by 6 bases, the J end by 2 bases, with 16 bases between. CDR1 ENHRY and CDR2 SYGVKD come from the germline V gene. CDR3: CAIRKAAGANYGYTF. The DNA for the CDR3 is TGTGCCATCAGAAAGGCGGCAGGGGCAAACTATGGCTACACCTTC.

The V gene is TRBV15, the J gene TRBJ2-3, with 7 bases aligning to TRBD2. The V gene end was trimmed by 1 base and the J gene end by 0 bases; junction bases not matched to a gene: 4. Germline V lookup: CDR1 LNHNV, CDR2 YYDKDF (reference sequence). The CDR3 totals 16 residues. CDR3 DNA sequence: TGTGCCACCAGCAGAGTTCTGGGACTAAGCACAGATACGCAGTATTTT. Encoded protein: CATSRVLGLSTDTQYF.

The chain employs TRBV27 and TRBJ2-3; D is perhaps TRBD2 (6 bases). Trimming removed 2 bases from V and 3 bases from J, with 6 bases in between. From germline, CDR1 is MNHEY and CDR2 SMNVEV (reference sequence). The CDR3 has 13 amino acids. The CDR3 protein is CASSLLATDTQYF. CDR3 coding DNA: TGTGCCAGCAGTTTACTAGCGACAGATACGCAGTATTTT.

CDR3 sequence (DNA): TGTGCCAGCAGCTTAAAAGTAGAGGACAGCCTCTCGGATCAGCCCCAGCATTTT. It yields the protein CASSLKVEDSLSDQPQHF. The chain carries TRBV7-8 and TRBJ1-5; tentative D call: TRBD1 (6 bases). The CDR3 has 18 residues. The V gene lost 2 bases and the J gene lost 5 bases, with 22 bases spanning the gap. Germline lookup yields CDR1 SGHVS and CDR2 FQNEAQ.

This sequence joins TRBV19 and TRBJ1-1, with D hard to call. The V and J ends lost 3 bases and 5 bases respectively, with 13 bases between them. The germline CDR1 and CDR2 sequences are LNHDA and SQIVND (reference sequence). The CDR3 length is 14 residues. The DNA for the CDR3 is TGTGCCAGTAGTATTGCACCCCCGGGGACTGAAGCTTTCTTT. This encodes CASSIAPPGTEAFF.

This clone has a handful of counts. This rearrangement joins TRBV28 to TRBJ1-2; TRBD1 is a possible D gene (6 bases). From germline, CDR1 is MDHEN and CDR2 SYDVKM. The CDR3 is 14 residues long. The ends were cut back, 6 bases at V and 8 bases at J, with 19 bases in the middle. CDR3 loop: CASRLTRTGFGYTF. For the CDR3, the DNA is TGTGCCAGCAGGTTAACCCGTACAGGGTTCGGCTACACCTTC.

The J gene is TRBJ2-7, the V gene TRBV12-2; the D call in the table, TRBD1, was not verified against the DNA. TRBV12-2 is shown as a pseudogene. CDR3 length equals 15 residues. CDR3 in amino acids: CASRLARQAHYEQYF. The DNA for the CDR3 is TGTGCAAGTCGCTTAGCAAGACAGGCCCACTACGAGCAGTACTTC.

CDR3 in DNA: TGTGCCAGCAGCTTGGCCCCGTTTGCGGGAGGGGGTGAGACCCAGTACTTC. It encodes CASSLAPFAGGGETQYF. J is TRBJ2-5 and V is TRBV5-6; TRBD2 matches at 9 bases. V shed 0 bases, J shed 5 bases, and the junction held 11 bases outside the gene matches. The germline CDR1 and CDR2 sequences are SGHDT and YYEEEE. This CDR3 spans 17 amino acids.

The chain combines TRBV7-8 with TRBJ2-2; TRBD2 is a possible D gene (7 bases). The V gene's germline CDR1 is SGHVS and CDR2 FQNEAQ. V lost 0 bases, J lost 2 bases, and 13 bases lay in between. The CDR3 covers 17 residues. Here the CDR3 DNA reads TGTGCCAGCAGCTTAGCCGGGGGGCCCCTCAACACCGGGGAGCTGTTTTTT. Its translation is CASSLAGGPLNTGELFF.

The J gene is TRBJ1-3, the V gene TRBV9; TRBD1 aligns across 7 bases. The trim removed 3 bases at V and 0 bases at J, leaving 3 bases unmatched. Germline V gene lookup returns CDR1 SGDLS and CDR2 YYNGEE. The CDR3 has 15 amino acids. The CDR3 sequence: CASSARGFSGNTIYF. The CDR3 bases are TGTGCCAGCAGCGCCAGGGGGTTCTCTGGAAACACCATATATTTT.

J is TRBJ1-4 and V is TRBV6-1; D is unresolved. This CDR3 is built from 15 residues. Per the germline V gene, CDR1 is MNHNS and CDR2 is SASEGT. Trimming cost V 8 bases and J 0 bases, with 13 bases left between them. CDR3 nucleotide sequence: TGTGCCAGCCGGTTCTGGGCTACAACTAATGAAAAACTGTTTTTT. This codes for CASRFWATTNEKLFF.

The chain joins TRBV9 to TRBJ2-1; D perhaps matches TRBD2 (5 bases). Trimming left V 3 bases short and J 6 bases short, with 16 bases between. Germline-derived CDR1 and CDR2 are SGDLS and YYNGEE. There are 15 residues in the CDR3. The CDR3 region has the DNA TGTGCCAGCAGCGGGCAACCACTAGGCGTCAATGAGCAGTTCTTC. This codes for CASSGQPLGVNEQFF.

The chain couples TRBV10-3 to TRBJ1-2; D gene ambiguous. The CDR3 sequence is 13 residues long. The germline V gene has CDR1 ENHRY and CDR2 SYGVKD. V gave up 0 bases and J gave up 8 bases, with 10 bases separating them. The CDR3 protein is CAISESQAFGYTF. In DNA form, the CDR3 reads TGTGCCATCAGTGAGTCTCAGGCGTTCGGCTACACCTTC.

This chain links TRBV5-1 with TRBJ2-4; 7 positions agree with TRBD2. Germline-derived CDR1 and CDR2 are SGHRS and YFSETQ. With 1 base clipped from V and 4 bases from J, the junction kept 5 bases outside the gene matches. The CDR3 length is 15 residues. In nucleotides, the CDR3 is TGCGCCAGCAGCTTGAACGGGAGGCTTAAAAACATTCAGTACTTC. Protein sequence: CASSLNGRLKNIQYF.

The genes are TRBV5-1 and TRBJ2-1; 7 positions agree with TRBD2. Unmatched junction bases numbered 11, after V lost 4 bases and J lost 4 bases. This CDR3 is 16 amino acids long. The germline V gene has CDR1 SGHRS and CDR2 YFSETQ. The CDR3, as DNA: TGCGCCAGCAGCGACCTGGCGGGGGATAGGTACAATGAGCAGTTCTTC. Its translation is CASSDLAGDRYNEQFF.

CDR3 DNA: TGTGCCAGCAGCCCGGGACTCCAAGACACCGGGGAGCTGTTTTTT. Translating gives CASSPGLQDTGELFF. The V and J genes are TRBV7-3 and TRBJ2-2; D possibly corresponds to TRBD2 (6 bases). Germline V gives CDR1 SGHTA, CDR2 FQGTGA. CDR3 size: 15 residues. Trimming took 5 bases from V and 3 from J, leaving 13 bases between them.

The V gene is TRBV4-3, the J gene TRBJ2-1, with TRBD2 matching 11 bases. The CDR3 is 15 amino acids. The ends lost 1 base at V and 9 bases at J; junction bases unmatched: 5. CDR1 is LGHNA and CDR2 is YSLEER in the germline V gene. The CDR3 region is CASSQAASGRSEQFF. In DNA, the CDR3 is TGCGCCAGCAGCCAAGCGGCTAGCGGGAGGAGTGAGCAGTTCTTC.

CDR3 amino acids: CASRSQRDRGRTEAFF. The DNA for the CDR3 is TGTGCCAGCAGGTCCCAACGGGACAGGGGGAGGACTGAAGCTTTCTTT. V is TRBV27 and J is TRBJ1-1; 11 bases agree with TRBD1. Germline V gives CDR1 MNHEY, CDR2 SMNVEV (reference sequence). With V trimmed by 6 bases and J by 5 bases, 11 bases remained unmatched. The CDR3 totals 16 residues.